This note documents a single TCR beta chain sequence. Its antigen remains unidentified. Targeted sequencing depth ranged from 1 in 200,000 to 1 in 1 million T cells. The method was immunoSEQ multiplex PCR; TCRdb's version includes in-frame clones alone and lacks a portion of them. The table has about 160,000 clones, around nine tenths seen once. This CDR3 has 14 residues. With 1 base removed from V and 5 bases from J, the gap between germline ends came to 12 bases. CDR1 and CDR2 from the germline V gene are SGHTA and FQGNSA. These data come from a study of cytotoxic CD8 clonotypes in ibrutinib-treated CLL. The overall study: Response sampling took place at median approximately eleven months of treatment, range 6 to 36. Study findings and constraints: Public clonotypes were rare and shrank or held steady on treatment. Rising at ibrutinib response, clonality subsequently fell back toward baseline at progression.

The rearrangement joins TRBV7-2 to TRBJ2-7; D might be TRBD1 (6 bases). This TCR was recovered from a human donor with chronic lymphocytic leukemia. The input for sequencing was PBMCs, taken at disease progression, from a patient treated with ibrutinib. The DNA of the CDR3 is TGTGCCAGCAGCTTAGTTCAGGGGCGAGACGAGCAGTACTTC. This encodes CASSLVQGRDEQYF.